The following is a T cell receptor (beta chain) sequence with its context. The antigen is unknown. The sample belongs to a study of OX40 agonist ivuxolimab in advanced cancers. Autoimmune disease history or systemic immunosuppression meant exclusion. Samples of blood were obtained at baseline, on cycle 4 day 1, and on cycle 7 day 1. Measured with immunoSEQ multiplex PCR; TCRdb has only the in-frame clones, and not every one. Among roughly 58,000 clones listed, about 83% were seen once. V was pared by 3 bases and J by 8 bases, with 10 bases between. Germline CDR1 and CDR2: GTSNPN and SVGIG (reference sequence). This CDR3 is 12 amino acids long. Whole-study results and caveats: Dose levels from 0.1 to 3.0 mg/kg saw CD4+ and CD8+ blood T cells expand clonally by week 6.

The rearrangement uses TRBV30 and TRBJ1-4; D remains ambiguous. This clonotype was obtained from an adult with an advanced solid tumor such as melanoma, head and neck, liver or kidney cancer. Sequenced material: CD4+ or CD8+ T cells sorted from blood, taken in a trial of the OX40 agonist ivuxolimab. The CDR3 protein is CAWSQTGEKLFF. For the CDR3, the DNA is TGTGCCTGGAGCCAAACCGGGGAAAAACTGTTTTTT.